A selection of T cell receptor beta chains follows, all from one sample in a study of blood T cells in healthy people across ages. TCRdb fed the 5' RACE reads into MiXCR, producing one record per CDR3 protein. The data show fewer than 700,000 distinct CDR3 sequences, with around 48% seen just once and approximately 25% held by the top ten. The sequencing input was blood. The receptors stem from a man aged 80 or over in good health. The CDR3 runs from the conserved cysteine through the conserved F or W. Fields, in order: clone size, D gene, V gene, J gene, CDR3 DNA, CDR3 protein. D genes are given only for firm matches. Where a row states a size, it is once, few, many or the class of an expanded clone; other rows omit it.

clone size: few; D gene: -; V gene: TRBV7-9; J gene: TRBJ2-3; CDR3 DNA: TGTGCCAGCAGCTTAGGGACTCTCGAGAGCACAGATACGCAGTATTTT; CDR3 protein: CASSLGTLESTDTQYF
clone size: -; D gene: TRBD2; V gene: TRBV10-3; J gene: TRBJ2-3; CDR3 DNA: TGTGCCATCAAGGAACGGGGGGGCAGGACAGATACGCAGTATTTT; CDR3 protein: CAIKERGGRTDTQYF
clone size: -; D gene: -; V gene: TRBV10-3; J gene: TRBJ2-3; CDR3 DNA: TGTGCCATCAACGGGGGGCTTTTAACAGATACGCAGTATTTT; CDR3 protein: CAINGGLLTDTQYF
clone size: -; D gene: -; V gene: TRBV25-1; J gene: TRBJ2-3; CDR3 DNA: TGTGCCAGCAGTGAAGGGCGAGAGAATACGCAGTATTTT; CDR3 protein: CASSEGRENTQYF
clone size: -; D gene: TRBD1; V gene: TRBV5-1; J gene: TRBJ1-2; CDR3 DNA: TGCGCCAGCAGCTTTGACAGGGTGGGTGGCTACACCTTC; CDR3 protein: CASSFDRVGGYTF
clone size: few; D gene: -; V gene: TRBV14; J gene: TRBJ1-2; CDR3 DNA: TGTGCCAGCAGCCAAGATCGACCAGGCTACTATGGCTACACCTTC; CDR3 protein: CASSQDRPGYYGYTF
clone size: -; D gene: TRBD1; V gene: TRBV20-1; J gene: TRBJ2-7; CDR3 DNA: TGCAGTGCAAGCAGGACAGGGAATCCCTACGAGCAGTACTTC; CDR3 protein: CSASRTGNPYEQYF
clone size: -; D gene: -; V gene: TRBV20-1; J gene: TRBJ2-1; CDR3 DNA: TGCAGTGCTAGAACCGGGACACATGAGCAGTTCTTC; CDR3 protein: CSARTGTHEQFF
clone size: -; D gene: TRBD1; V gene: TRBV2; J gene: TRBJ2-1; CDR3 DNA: TGTGCCAGCAGCAGGGACAGGGTCGTAAACAATGAGCAGTTCTTC; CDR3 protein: CASSRDRVVNNEQFF
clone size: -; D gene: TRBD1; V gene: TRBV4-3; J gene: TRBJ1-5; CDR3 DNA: TGCGCCAGCAGCCAAGATTTGGGGCAGGGGGGCAATCAGCCCCAGCATTTT; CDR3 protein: CASSQDLGQGGNQPQHF
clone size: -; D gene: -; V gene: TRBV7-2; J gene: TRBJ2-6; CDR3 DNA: TGTGCCAGCGGCATGCGCTCTGGGGCCAACGTCCTGACTTTC; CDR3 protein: CASGMRSGANVLTF
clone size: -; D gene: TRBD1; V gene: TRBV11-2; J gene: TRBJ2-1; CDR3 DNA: TGTGCCAGCAGCGAGCCGCGCAGGGGGCTCGAGTTCTTC; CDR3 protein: CASSEPRRGLEFF
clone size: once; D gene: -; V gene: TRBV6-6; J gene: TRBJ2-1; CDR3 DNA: TGTGCCAGCAGTTTTAAGGGGATTCCATTCCATGAGCAGTTCTTC; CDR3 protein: CASSFKGIPFHEQFF
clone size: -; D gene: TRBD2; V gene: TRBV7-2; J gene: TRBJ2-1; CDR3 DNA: TGTGCCAGCAGCTTAGAGGGCGGGAGGAGCTCCTACAATGAGCAGTTCTTC; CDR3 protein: CASSLEGGRSSYNEQFF
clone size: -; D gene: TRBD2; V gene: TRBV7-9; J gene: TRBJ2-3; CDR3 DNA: TGTGCCAGCAGCTTACACGGACTAGCGGGGGGGAAATACACAGATACGCAGTATTTT; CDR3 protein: CASSLHGLAGGKYTDTQYF
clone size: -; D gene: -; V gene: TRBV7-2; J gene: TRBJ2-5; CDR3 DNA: TGTGCCAGCAGCTTAGCAGGGCGGACCCAAGAGACCCAGTACTTC; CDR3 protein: CASSLAGRTQETQYF
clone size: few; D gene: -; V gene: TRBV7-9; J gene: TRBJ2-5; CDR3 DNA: TGTGCCAGCAGCTTAGATAGGTGGGGGCAAGAGACCCAGTACTTC; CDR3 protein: CASSLDRWGQETQYF
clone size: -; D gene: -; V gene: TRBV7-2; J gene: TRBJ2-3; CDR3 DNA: TGTGCCAGCACGCGGGACTCCTATAGGGCAGATACGCAGTATTTT; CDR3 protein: CASTRDSYRADTQYF
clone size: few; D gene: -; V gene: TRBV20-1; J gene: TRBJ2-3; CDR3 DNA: TGCAGTGCTTACTCTCCACAAGATACGCAGTATTTT; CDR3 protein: CSAYSPQDTQYF
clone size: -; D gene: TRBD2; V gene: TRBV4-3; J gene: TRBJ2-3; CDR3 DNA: TGCGCCAGCAGCCAAGTCCTAGCGGGGGGTAAAGATACGCAGTATTTT; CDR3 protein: CASSQVLAGGKDTQYF
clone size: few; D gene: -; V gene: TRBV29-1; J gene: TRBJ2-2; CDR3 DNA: TGCAGCGGCCGCTTGGGACTACAGGGTGGGGAGCTGTTTTTT; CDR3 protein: CSGRLGLQGGELFF
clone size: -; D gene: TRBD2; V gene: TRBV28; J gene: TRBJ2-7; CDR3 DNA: TGTGCCAGCAGTGAAGCCGGCACTAGCGGGAATCACGAGCAGTACTTC; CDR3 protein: CASSEAGTSGNHEQYF
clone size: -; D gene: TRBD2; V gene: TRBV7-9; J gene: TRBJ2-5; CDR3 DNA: TGTGCCAGCGCCCGGGGGGGGTATGGAGAGACCCAGTACTTC; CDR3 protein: CASARGGYGETQYF
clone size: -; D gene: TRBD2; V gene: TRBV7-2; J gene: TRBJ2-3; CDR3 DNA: TGTGCCAGCGGAAGAGCGGGGGGGCGAACAGATACGCAGTATTTT; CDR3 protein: CASGRAGGRTDTQYF
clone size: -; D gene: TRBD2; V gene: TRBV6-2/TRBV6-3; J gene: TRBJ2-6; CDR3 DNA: TGTGCCAGCAGCAGGGGACTAGCGGGCTACTCTGGGGCCAACGTCCTGACTTTC; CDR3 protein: CASSRGLAGYSGANVLTF